Following are 28 T cell receptor beta chains from one sample sequenced in a study of blood T cell repertoires in COVID-19. Sequencing was performed with immunoSEQ multiplex PCR; in TCRdb, only in-frame clones are kept and a portion is missing. Of fewer than 350,000 clones in the sample, around 86% were seen once. Sequences were obtained from PBMCs or T cells enriched from blood (not recorded which). The receptors stem from a middle-aged woman with acute COVID-19.

This rearrangement joins TRBV20-1 to TRBJ2-5; 10 nucleotides align to TRBD1. CDR3 length: 14 residues. J lost 4 bases, V lost 3 bases, and 5 bases had no gene match. Germline lookup yields CDR1 DFQATT and CDR2 SNEGSKA (reference sequence). CDR3: CSASGTGVPETQYF. For the CDR3, the DNA is TGCAGTGCTAGTGGGACAGGGGTTCCAGAGACCCAGTACTTC.

The J gene is TRBJ1-2, the V gene TRBV4-3, with D possibly being TRBD1 (5 bases). The CDR3 covers 15 residues. CDR1 LGHNA and CDR2 YSLEER come from the germline V gene. Trimming removed 1 base at V and 2 bases at J, with 11 bases between. CDR3 coding DNA: TGCGCCAGCAGCCAAGGTCAGACAGAAAACTATGGCTACACCTTC. Its translation: CASSQGQTENYGYTF.

This clone was seen a few times. The sample carries other DNA sequences with the same CDR3. This rearrangement joins TRBV14 to TRBJ1-1; TRBD1 matches 7 bases. This CDR3 contains 13 residues. From germline, CDR1 is SGHDN and CDR2 FVKESK. V lost 2 bases and J lost 5; bases outside the gene matches: 2. This CDR3 reads CASSQRGRTEAFF. Written as DNA, the CDR3 is TGTGCCAGCAGCCAAAGGGGGCGGACTGAAGCTTTCTTT.

The V and J genes are TRBV2 and TRBJ2-3; 7 bases fit TRBD2. V lost 4 bases and J lost 1; bases outside the gene matches: 2. CDR1 SNHLY and CDR2 FYNNEI come from the germline V gene. There are 14 residues in the CDR3. CDR3 sequence reads: CASSGGRGTDTQYF. The CDR3, as DNA: TGTGCCAGCAGTGGAGGGAGGGGCACAGATACGCAGTATTTT.

As for this clone: Since a much larger clone is just one base distant, this may be a read error. The chain couples TRBV3-1 (or the pseudogene TRBV3-2) to TRBJ2-7; D ambiguous. Trimming cost V 3 bases and J 0 bases, with 3 bases left between them. Germline V gene lookup returns CDR1 LGHDT and CDR2 YNNKEL (reference sequence). The CDR3 runs 12 residues. The CDR3 reads CASSQSSYEQYF. CDR3 coding DNA: TGTGCCAGCAGCCAGAGCTCCTACGAGCAGTACTTC.

The V gene is TRBV6-1, the J gene TRBJ1-6; TRBD1 matches 9 bases. The CDR3 contains 16 residues. Germline assignment: CDR1 MNHNS and CDR2 SASEGT. V dropped 4 bases and J dropped 7; count of bases not matched to a gene: 8. The CDR3 DNA reads as TGTGCCAGCAGTGGCCGGCGGACAGGGGAAAATTCACCCCTCCACTTT. This sequence encodes CASSGRRTGENSPLHF.

J is TRBJ2-1 and V is TRBV4-2; TRBD2 aligns across 9 bases. The CDR3 is 17 amino acids. Germline CDR1 LGHNA, CDR2 YNFKEQ. Losses at the gene ends were 5 bases for V and 7 bases for J; bases not matched to a gene: 15. In DNA, the CDR3 is TGTGCCAGCAGCTACCACGCGCGCGGGGGGGCGTGGAATGAGCAGTTCTTC. Translating gives CASSYHARGGAWNEQFF.

In this sample, this clone turned up once. V and J are TRBV5-1 and TRBJ1-2; 7 bases align to TRBD1. Germline V gene data show CDR1 as SGHRS and CDR2 as YFSETQ. There are 12 residues in the CDR3. V lost 2 bases to trimming and J lost 10 bases; unmatched junction nucleotides: 5. The CDR3 here is CASSLGTVDYTF. The DNA for the CDR3 is TGCGCCAGCAGCTTAGGGACAGTCGACTACACCTTC.

This clone was observed a single time. CDR3: CASVKGDTNEQFF. In DNA, the CDR3 is TGTGCCAGCGTGAAGGGGGACACCAATGAGCAGTTCTTC. The chain carries TRBV2 and TRBJ2-1; D may be TRBD1 (6 bases). The germline CDR1 and CDR2 sequences are SNHLY and FYNNEI. There are 13 residues in the CDR3. Trimming removed 8 bases at V and 6 bases at J, with 14 bases between.

The V and J genes are TRBV15 and TRBJ1-6, with D tentatively TRBD1 (5 bases). The CDR3 is 17 residues long. Per germline, CDR1 LNHNV and CDR2 YYDKDF (reference sequence). Trimming left V 0 bases short and J 3 bases short, with 12 bases between. CDR3 nucleotide sequence: TGTGCCACCAGCAGAGACCTAAGGGGTGGCTATAATTCACCCCTCCACTTT. Its translation is CATSRDLRGGYNSPLHF. Full variable domain (rest looked up from reference TRBV15 and TRBJ1-6): DAMVIQNPRYQVTQFGKPVTLSCSQTLNHNVMYWYQQKSSQAPKLLFHYYDKDFNNEADTPDNFQSRRPNTSFCFLDIRSPGLGDTAMYLCATSRDLRGGYNSPLHFGNGTRLTVT.

The genes are TRBV28 and TRBJ2-7; 14 nucleotides align to TRBD2. V trimming: 3 bases; J trimming: 1 base; junction bases outside the gene matches: 5. Looked up from germline, CDR1 is MDHEN and CDR2 is SYDVKM. The CDR3 contains 17 residues. The CDR3 spells CASSFFGTSGRSYEQYF. The CDR3 DNA reads TGTGCCAGCAGTTTTTTTGGGACTAGCGGGAGATCCTACGAGCAGTACTTC.

CDR3 protein: CATGGQTNEQFF. The CDR3 DNA follows: TGCGCCACAGGGGGACAGACCAATGAGCAGTTCTTC. The genes are TRBV5-1 and TRBJ2-1; TRBD1 aligns across 7 bases. The length of the CDR3 is 12 residues. Germline values: CDR1 SGHRS, CDR2 YFSETQ. Unmatched junction bases numbered 6, after V lost 9 bases and J lost 6 bases.

The chain links TRBV6-5 to TRBJ1-6; D is possibly TRBD1 (5 bases). The V end was cut by 4 bases, the J end by 13 bases, with 17 bases between. The CDR3 is 14 amino acids. The germline gives CDR1 MNHEY, CDR2 SVGAGI. The CDR3 DNA reads TGTGCCAGCAGTTCACCCGGAGGAGGGACGCCCCTCCACTTT. Translating it yields CASSSPGGGTPLHF.

The CDR3: CASSLNRDDEQYF. CDR3 nucleotides: TGCGCCAGCAGCCTAAACAGGGACGACGAGCAGTACTTC. V usage is TRBV4-3 and J usage is TRBJ2-7; D is possibly TRBD1 (6 bases). This CDR3 is built from 13 residues. Germline-derived CDR1 and CDR2 are LGHNA and YSLEER. The V end was cut by 4 bases, the J end by 5 bases, with 12 bases between.

The rearrangement uses TRBV4-3 and TRBJ1-4, with D possibly being TRBD1 (6 bases). The V and J ends lost 1 base and 8 bases respectively, with 11 bases between them. Germline assignment: CDR1 LGHNA and CDR2 YSLEER. The CDR3 is made up of 14 amino acids. The CDR3 here is CASSQAGAGEKLFF. Written as DNA, the CDR3 is TGCGCCAGCAGCCAAGCAGGGGCCGGCGAAAAACTGTTTTTT.

This rearrangement joins TRBV6-1 to TRBJ2-6, with D tentatively TRBD1 (6 bases). From germline, CDR1 is MNHNS and CDR2 SASEGT. V dropped 4 bases and J dropped 0 bases, with 13 bases sitting between them. The CDR3 loop spans 17 amino acids. In nucleotides, the CDR3 is TGTGCCAGCAGTGCCCGACAGGAAAACTCTGGGGCCAACGTCCTGACTTTC. Amino acid sequence: CASSARQENSGANVLTF.

The table lists this clone with a few counts. The chain uses TRBV6-2 or TRBV6-3 and TRBJ2-1, with TRBD2 matching over 7 bases. The germline V gene has CDR1 MNHEY and CDR2 SVGEGT. The V segment lost 5 bases and the J segment 1 base; nucleotides outside the gene matches: 5. The CDR3 is made up of 15 amino acids. The CDR3 reads CASSGLVGSYNEQFF. CDR3 in DNA: TGTGCCAGCAGTGGACTAGTAGGGTCCTACAATGAGCAGTTCTTC.

The count of this clone is one. Germline and junction disagree at one end, which may indicate a read error. The gene calls are TRBV7-3 and TRBJ1-1; 7 positions match TRBD1. Germline loops: CDR1 SGHTA, CDR2 FQGTGA. There are 13 residues in the CDR3. The CDR3 DNA is TGTGCCAGCAGCATAACAGGGGTAACTGAAGCTTTCTTT. It encodes CASSITGVTEAFF.

This clone was picked up a small number of times. The chain combines TRBV3-1 (or the pseudogene TRBV3-2) with TRBJ1-2, with D unclear. The germline V gene encodes CDR1 LGHDT and CDR2 YNNKEL (reference sequence). The length of the CDR3 is 15 residues. The V gene lost 1 base and the J gene lost 5 bases, with 14 bases spanning the gap. Here the CDR3 reads CASSQVQLSTYGYTF. In nucleotides, the CDR3 is TGTGCCAGCAGCCAAGTACAGCTTAGTACTTATGGCTACACCTTC.

This rearrangement joins TRBV18 to TRBJ1-6, with 10 bases aligning to TRBD1. V lost 3 bases to trimming and J lost 7 bases; unmatched junction nucleotides: 6. CDR1 is KGHSH and CDR2 is LQKENI in the germline V gene. The length of the CDR3 is 16 residues. Here the CDR3 reads CASSPAGTGVNSPLHF. CDR3 coding DNA: TGTGCCAGCTCACCGGCCGGGACAGGGGTAAATTCACCCCTCCACTTT. Full variable domain (remainder filled in from reference TRBV18 and TRBJ1-6): NAGVMQNPRHLVRRRGQEARLRCSPMKGHSHVYWYRQLPEEGLKFMVYLQKENIIDESGMPKERFSAEFPKEGPSILRIQQVVRGDSAAYFCASSPAGTGVNSPLHFGNGTRLTVT.

This clone came up a few times. The rearrangement uses TRBV4-3 and TRBJ1-1; 8 nucleotides align to TRBD1. V trimming: 3 bases; J trimming: 11 bases; junction bases outside the gene matches: 20. The germline V gene has CDR1 LGHNA and CDR2 YSLEER. The length of the CDR3 is 17 residues. The CDR3 DNA is TGCGCCAGCAGCCAGGGCCCCCCCGGGGGACAGGCAGGGTACGCTTTCTTT. It encodes CASSQGPPGGQAGYAFF.

The chain has TRBV5-1 and TRBJ1-5; D may be TRBD1 (5 bases). The CDR3 is 15 residues long. Trimming cost V 0 bases and J 2 bases, with 9 bases left between them. Germline V gene sequence: CDR1 SGHRS, CDR2 YFSETQ. The CDR3 region has the DNA TGCGCCAGCAGCTTGGCCAGGGAAGGCAATCAGCCCCAGCATTTT. Its translation is CASSLAREGNQPQHF.

The chain joins TRBV4-3 to TRBJ2-1; 7 positions match TRBD2. The CDR3 has 16 amino acids. CDR1 and CDR2 from the germline V gene are LGHNA and YSLEER. V trimming: 0 bases; J trimming: 6 bases; junction bases outside the gene matches: 8. The CDR3 nucleotides are TGCGCCAGCAGCCAAGAATCTAGCGGTACATTCAATGAGCAGTTCTTC. It is translated as CASSQESSGTFNEQFF.

This CDR3 is CASRGAGGEDEQYF. In DNA form, the CDR3 reads TGTGCCAGCAGGGGGGCAGGGGGAGAAGACGAGCAGTACTTC. The V and J genes are TRBV2 and TRBJ2-7, with TRBD1 identical over 7 bases. CDR3 length equals 14 residues. CDR1 and CDR2 (germline): SNHLY, FYNNEI. The ends lost 6 bases at V and 5 bases at J; junction bases unmatched: 10. Full variable domain (rest looked up from reference TRBV2 and TRBJ2-7): EPEVTQTPSHQVTQMGQEVILRCVPISNHLYFYWYRQILGQKVEFLVSFYNNEISEKSEIFDDQFSVERPDGSNFTLKIRSTKLEDSAMYFCASRGAGGEDEQYFGPGTRLTVT.

V and J are TRBV4-3 and TRBJ2-3; 9 bases align to TRBD2. This CDR3 spans 20 amino acids. V shed 0 bases, J shed 4 bases, and the junction held 17 bases outside the gene matches. Germline values: CDR1 LGHNA, CDR2 YSLEER. In DNA form, the CDR3 reads TGCGCCAGCAGCCAAGAGATTAGCGGGAGATTCACACCCGAGGCAGATACGCAGTATTTT. Encoded protein: CASSQEISGRFTPEADTQYF.

The rearrangement joins TRBV5-4 to TRBJ2-1; 12 positions match TRBD2. This CDR3 is built from 15 residues. Germline CDR1 and CDR2: SGHNT and YYREEE (reference sequence). V lost 1 base, J lost 6 bases, and 2 bases stayed unmatched. CDR3 nucleotide sequence: TGTGCCAGCAGCTTGTCTAGCGGGGGGGCCAATGAGCAGTTCTTC. Protein: CASSLSSGGANEQFF. Looking up the rest from reference TRBV5-4 and TRBJ2-1 gives the full variable domain: ETGVTQSPTHLIKTRGQQVTLRCSSQSGHNTVSWYQQALGQGPQFIFQYYREEENGRGNFPPRFSGLQFPNYSSELNVNALELDDSALYLCASSLSSGGANEQFFGPGTRLTVL.

V and J are TRBV28 and TRBJ2-2; 10 nucleotides agree with TRBD2. The CDR3 has 15 residues. Germline CDR1 reads MDHEN; CDR2 reads SYDVKM. Trimming cost V 5 bases and J 5 bases; bases outside gene matches: 5. Written as DNA, the CDR3 is TGTGCCAGCAGTAAGGGACTAGCGATTACCGGGGAGCTGTTTTTT. Translating gives CASSKGLAITGELFF.

This rearrangement joins TRBV2 to TRBJ1-5; TRBD1 aligns across 8 bases. Germline lookup yields CDR1 SNHLY and CDR2 FYNNEI. J gave up 6 bases and V 9 bases, and 7 bases lay outside the gene matches. The CDR3 loop spans 13 amino acids. The CDR3 loop reads CASSPQGAQPQHF. CDR3 sequence (DNA): TGTGCCAGTTCACCTCAGGGGGCTCAGCCCCAGCATTTT.